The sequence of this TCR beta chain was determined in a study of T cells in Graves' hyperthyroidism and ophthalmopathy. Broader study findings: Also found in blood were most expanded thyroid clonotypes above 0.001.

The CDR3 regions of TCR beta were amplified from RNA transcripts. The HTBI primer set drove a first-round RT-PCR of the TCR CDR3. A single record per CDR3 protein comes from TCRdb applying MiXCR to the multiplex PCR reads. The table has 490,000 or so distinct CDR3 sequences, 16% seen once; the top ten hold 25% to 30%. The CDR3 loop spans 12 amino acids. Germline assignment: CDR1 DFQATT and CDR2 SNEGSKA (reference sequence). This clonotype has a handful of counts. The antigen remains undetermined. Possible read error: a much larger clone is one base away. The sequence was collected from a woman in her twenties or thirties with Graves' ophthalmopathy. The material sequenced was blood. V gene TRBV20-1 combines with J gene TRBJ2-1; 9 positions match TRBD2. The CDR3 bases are TGCAGTGCTAGAGTAGCGGGAGATGAGCAGCTCTTC. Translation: CSARVAGDEQLF.